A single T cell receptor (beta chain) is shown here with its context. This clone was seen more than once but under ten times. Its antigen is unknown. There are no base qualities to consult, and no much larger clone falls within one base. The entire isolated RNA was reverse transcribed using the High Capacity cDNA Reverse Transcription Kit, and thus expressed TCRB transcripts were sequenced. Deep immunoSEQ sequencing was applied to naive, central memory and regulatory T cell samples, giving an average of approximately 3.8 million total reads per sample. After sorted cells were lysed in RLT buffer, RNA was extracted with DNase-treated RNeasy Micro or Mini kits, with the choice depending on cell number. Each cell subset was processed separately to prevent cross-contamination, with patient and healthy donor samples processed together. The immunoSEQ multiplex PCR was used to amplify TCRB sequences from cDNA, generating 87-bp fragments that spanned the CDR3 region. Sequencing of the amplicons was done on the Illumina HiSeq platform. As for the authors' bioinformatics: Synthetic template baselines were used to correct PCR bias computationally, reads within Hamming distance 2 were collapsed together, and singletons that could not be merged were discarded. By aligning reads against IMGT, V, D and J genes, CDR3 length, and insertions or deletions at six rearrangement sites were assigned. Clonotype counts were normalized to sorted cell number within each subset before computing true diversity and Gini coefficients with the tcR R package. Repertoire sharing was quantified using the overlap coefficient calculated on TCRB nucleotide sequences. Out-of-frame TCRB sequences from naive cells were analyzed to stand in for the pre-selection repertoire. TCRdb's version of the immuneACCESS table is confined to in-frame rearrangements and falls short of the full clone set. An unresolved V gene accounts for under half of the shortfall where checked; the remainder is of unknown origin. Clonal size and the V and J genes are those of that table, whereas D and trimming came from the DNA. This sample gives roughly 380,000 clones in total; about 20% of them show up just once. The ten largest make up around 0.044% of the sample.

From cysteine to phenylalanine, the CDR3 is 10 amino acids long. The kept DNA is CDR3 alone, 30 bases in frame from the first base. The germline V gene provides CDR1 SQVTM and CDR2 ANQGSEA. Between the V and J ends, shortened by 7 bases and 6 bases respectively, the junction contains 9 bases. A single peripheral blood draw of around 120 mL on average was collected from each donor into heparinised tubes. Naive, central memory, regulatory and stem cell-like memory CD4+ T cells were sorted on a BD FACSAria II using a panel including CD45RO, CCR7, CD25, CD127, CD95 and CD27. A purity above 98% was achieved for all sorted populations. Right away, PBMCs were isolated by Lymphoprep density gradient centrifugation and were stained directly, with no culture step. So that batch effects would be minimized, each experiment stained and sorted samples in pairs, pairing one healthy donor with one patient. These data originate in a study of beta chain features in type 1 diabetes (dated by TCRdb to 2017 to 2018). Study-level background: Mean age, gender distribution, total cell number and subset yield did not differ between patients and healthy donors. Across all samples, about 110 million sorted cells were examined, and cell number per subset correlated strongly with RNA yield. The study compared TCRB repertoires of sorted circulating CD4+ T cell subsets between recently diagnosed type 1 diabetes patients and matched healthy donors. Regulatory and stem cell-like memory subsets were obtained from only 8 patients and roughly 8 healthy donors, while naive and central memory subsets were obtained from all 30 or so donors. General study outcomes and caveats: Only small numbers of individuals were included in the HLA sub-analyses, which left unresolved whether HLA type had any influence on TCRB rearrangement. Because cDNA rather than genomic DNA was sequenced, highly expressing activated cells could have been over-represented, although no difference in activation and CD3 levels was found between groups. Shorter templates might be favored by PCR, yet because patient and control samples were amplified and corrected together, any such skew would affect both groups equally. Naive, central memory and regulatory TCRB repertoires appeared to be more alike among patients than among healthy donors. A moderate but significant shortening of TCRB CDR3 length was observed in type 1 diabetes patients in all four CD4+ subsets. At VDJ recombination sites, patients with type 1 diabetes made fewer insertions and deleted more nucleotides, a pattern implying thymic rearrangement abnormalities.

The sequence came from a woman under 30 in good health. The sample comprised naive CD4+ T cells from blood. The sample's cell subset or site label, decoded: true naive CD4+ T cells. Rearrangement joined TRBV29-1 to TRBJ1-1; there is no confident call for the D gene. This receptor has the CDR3 CSARVPEAFF. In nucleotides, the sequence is TGCAGCGCGCGGGTCCCTGAAGCTTTCTTT.